The 13 T cell receptor beta chains below come from one sample, sequenced in a study of radiotherapy plus CTLA-4 blockade in lung cancer (dated by TCRdb to the late 2010s). The library relied on the immunoSEQ multiplex PCR assay. This immuneACCESS table, as held by TCRdb, lists in-frame sequences with V and J called but not all clones. Of the missing ones, under half trace to an unresolved V gene in checked studies; the others have no known cause. The sample table holds tens of thousands of clones, of which roughly 76% were seen once. The ten largest make up 2.5% to 3% of the sample. The material was peripheral blood, obtained from a patient treated with radiotherapy plus ipilimumab. The receptors were sampled from a human donor with non-small cell lung cancer who had a complete response to radiotherapy plus ipilimumab.

The V gene is TRBV30, the J gene TRBJ2-3; 9 bases agree with TRBD2. V lost 0 bases to trimming and J lost 6 bases; unmatched junction nucleotides: 10. CDR1 and CDR2 (germline): GTSNPN, SVGIG (reference sequence). CDR3 size: 16 residues. Here the CDR3 reads CAWSVHGGRAMDTQYF. CDR3 bases: TGTGCCTGGAGTGTACATGGCGGGAGGGCCATGGATACGCAGTATTTT.

The rearrangement uses TRBV7-9 and TRBJ1-2; perhaps TRBD1 as D (6 bases). This CDR3 comprises 15 residues. Per the germline V gene, CDR1 is SEHNR and CDR2 is FQNEAQ (reference sequence). With 5 bases removed from V and 4 bases from J, the gap between germline ends came to 17 bases. The CDR3 DNA is TGTGCCAGCAGCCGTAAAGGGGGTTCCATCTATGGCTACACCTTC. Its protein is CASSRKGGSIYGYTF.

V gene TRBV10-1 combines with J gene TRBJ2-2, with TRBD2 identical over 7 bases. J gave up 0 bases and V 6 bases, and 4 bases lay outside the gene matches. Germline V gene sequence: CDR1 WNHNN, CDR2 SYGVQD (reference sequence). This CDR3 region has 15 residues. DNA for the CDR3: TGCGCCAGCAGCAGCGGGGCCGCGAACACCGGGGAGCTGTTTTTT. Residues: CASSSGAANTGELFF.

The genes are TRBV2 and TRBJ1-1; 8 bases are shared with TRBD1. This CDR3 spans 15 amino acids. Germline V gene sequence: CDR1 SNHLY, CDR2 FYNNEI. Germline trimming cut 6 bases from V and 1 base from J; bases unmatched to any gene: 7. CDR3 amino acids: CASRETGVPNTEAFF. For the CDR3, the DNA is TGTGCCAGCAGAGAGACAGGGGTCCCGAACACTGAAGCTTTCTTT.

The chain carries TRBV7-2 and TRBJ2-7; 7 bases align to TRBD1. CDR1 SGHTA and CDR2 FQGNSA come from the germline V gene. The length of the CDR3 is 14 residues. With V trimmed by 4 bases and J by 1 base, 4 bases remained unmatched. CDR3 in amino acids: CASSYDRASYEQYF. CDR3 bases: TGTGCCAGCAGCTATGACAGGGCATCCTACGAGCAGTACTTC.

This chain connects TRBV19 to TRBJ1-2, with D hard to call. The germline V and J ends were trimmed by 10 bases and 8 bases, with 23 bases remaining between them. Germline CDR1 and CDR2: LNHDA and SQIVND (reference sequence). The CDR3 runs 14 residues. The CDR3: CATHTADSSWGYTF. CDR3 nucleotide sequence: TGTGCCACTCACACCGCGGATAGTTCGTGGGGCTACACCTTC. The full variable domain, in which reference TRBV19 and TRBJ1-2 provide the parts outside the CDR3, is DGGITQSPKYLFRKEGQNVTLSCEQNLNHDAMYWYRQDPGQGLRLIYYSQIVNDFQKGDIAEGYSVSREKKESFPLTVTSAQKNPTAFYLCATHTADSSWGYTFGSGTRLTVV.

V gene TRBV4-3 combines with J gene TRBJ1-4, with TRBD1 identical over 7 bases. The CDR3 is made up of 14 amino acids. The J segment lost 16 bases and the V segment lost 1 base, leaving 12 bases of the junction unmatched. Germline V gives CDR1 LGHNA, CDR2 YSLEER. CDR3 sequence reads: CASSQAIRTGDQFF. The CDR3 bases are TGCGCCAGCAGCCAAGCTATCCGGACAGGAGATCAGTTTTTT.

Regarding this clone: This sample includes further DNA sequences coding for the same CDR3. The rearrangement joins TRBV2 to TRBJ2-5; unclear D gene. V was pared by 4 bases and J by 2 bases, with 11 bases between. Germline CDR1 is SNHLY and CDR2 is FYNNEI. This CDR3 has 14 amino acids. CDR3 bases: TGTGCCAGCAGTGCTAGTTTGGGTCAAGAGACCCAGTACTTC. This gives the protein CASSASLGQETQYF.

The chain links TRBV7-9 to TRBJ2-7; the D gene is possibly TRBD1 (6 bases). Trimming removed 1 base from V and 6 bases from J, with 13 bases in between. The CDR3 is 14 amino acids. Per the germline V gene, CDR1 is SEHNR and CDR2 is FQNEAQ (reference sequence). The chain's CDR3 is CASSLDRVRGEQYF. The DNA for the CDR3 is TGTGCCAGCAGCTTAGACAGGGTTCGGGGCGAGCAGTACTTC.

In its sample, this clone was seen once. The chain joins TRBV7-2 to TRBJ2-7, with a weak D call TRBD1 (7 bases). In germline, CDR1 is SGHTA, CDR2 FQGNSA. Trimming cost V 1 base and J 7 bases, with 14 bases left between them. This CDR3 comprises 14 residues. The CDR3 coding sequence is TGTGCCAGCAGCTTAGAGGGGGCGGGACGTGAGCAGTACTTC. Translating it yields CASSLEGAGREQYF.

This chain uses TRBV2 with TRBJ2-1; possibly TRBD2 for D (6 bases). The CDR3 contains 14 residues. Germline loops: CDR1 SNHLY, CDR2 FYNNEI. Trimming took 2 bases from V and 9 from J, leaving 14 bases between them. CDR3: CASSENGIGSEQFF. CDR3 DNA sequence: TGTGCCAGCAGTGAAAATGGAATCGGGAGTGAGCAGTTCTTC.

As concerns this clone: Other DNA sequences within the sample encode an identical CDR3. This chain connects TRBV13 to TRBJ2-5; 12 bases line up with TRBD2. CDR3 size: 16 residues. Germline V lookup: CDR1 PRHDT, CDR2 FYEKMQ (reference sequence). V shed 5 bases, J shed 3 bases, and the junction held 7 bases outside the gene matches. The chain's CDR3 is CASSHRTSGVKETQYF. In DNA, the CDR3 is TGTGCCAGCAGCCACAGGACTAGCGGGGTCAAAGAGACCCAGTACTTC.

The J gene is TRBJ2-7, the V gene TRBV28; a possible D gene is TRBD1 (6 bases). Between the trimmed V and J ends, which lost 6 bases and 3 bases, there was a span of 18 bases. Per the germline V gene, CDR1 is MDHEN and CDR2 is SYDVKM. This CDR3 has 15 amino acids. The chain's CDR3 is CASSPFGTSLYEQYF. For the CDR3, the DNA is TGTGCCAGCAGCCCTTTCGGGACAAGTCTCTACGAGCAGTACTTC.